Listed below are T cell receptor beta chains from one sample, sequenced in a study of a mutant IDH1 vaccine in newly diagnosed glioma. Using immunoSEQ multiplex PCR, the repertoire was profiled, and TCRdb retains in-frame clones only, with some absent. The table has about 30,000 clones, 70% to 90% seen once; the top ten hold around 2.4%. No cognate antigen is known for these TCRs. Sample: PBMCs, taken from a glioma patient whose treatment included an IDH1 peptide vaccine. These receptors were collected from a man aged 40-50 years with glioma. CDR3s include the opening cysteine and the closing phenylalanine or tryptophan. Fields, in order: clone size, J gene, V gene, D gene, CDR3 protein, CDR3 DNA. A D gene is named only where the DNA matches it firmly. Where a row states a size, it is once, few, many or the class of an expanded clone; other rows omit it.

once TRBJ1-2 TRBV10-1 . CASSESRGGQYGYTF TGCGCCAGCAGTGAGTCCAGAGGCGGACAGTATGGCTACACCTTC
. TRBJ1-5 TRBV6-5 . CASSPQRNSNQPQHF TGTGCCAGCAGCCCTCAGAGAAATAGCAATCAGCCCCAGCATTTT
. TRBJ2-3 TRBV7-2 . CASSFSRLDTQYF TGTGCCAGCAGCTTTTCTAGGTTAGATACGCAGTATTTT
. TRBJ1-5 TRBV4-2 . CASSQEAGAGYQPQHF TGTGCCAGCAGCCAAGAAGCGGGGGCCGGGTATCAGCCCCAGCATTTT
. TRBJ1-1 TRBV5-1 . CASSLVDHFQDGTEAFF TGCGCCAGCAGCTTGGTGGACCACTTTCAGGATGGGACTGAAGCTTTCTTT
. TRBJ2-3 TRBV6-5 . CASSGTTDTQYF TGTGCCAGCAGTGGGACCACAGATACGCAGTATTTT
. TRBJ2-1 TRBV9 TRBD2 CASSVAGGPDEQFF TGTGCCAGCAGCGTAGCGGGGGGGCCTGATGAGCAGTTCTTC
. TRBJ2-7 TRBV15 TRBD2 CATSTPLGREGYEQYF TGTGCCACCAGCACCCCGTTGGGACGGGAGGGCTACGAGCAGTACTTC
once TRBJ2-2 TRBV2 . CASSEAGAGRTGELFF TGTGCCAGCAGTGAAGCAGGAGCGGGTCGAACCGGGGAGCTGTTTTTT
. TRBJ1-1 TRBV11-2 . CASSLGQGRKAFF TGTGCCAGCAGCTTGGGGCAGGGGAGAAAAGCTTTCTTT
. TRBJ2-7 TRBV29-1 TRBD1 CSVEDRGQGHEQYF TGCAGCGTTGAAGATCGCGGACAGGGCCACGAGCAGTACTTC
. TRBJ2-2 TRBV9 . CASSVDSGLSAGELFF TGTGCCAGCAGCGTAGATTCGGGACTCAGCGCCGGGGAGCTGTTTTTT
. TRBJ1-1 TRBV4-2 TRBD1 CASSQGDRMIWAFF TGTGCCAGCAGCCAAGGGGACAGGATGATTTGGGCTTTCTTT
. TRBJ2-1 TRBV9 . CASSGPGGGREQFF TGTGCCAGCAGCGGCCCCGGAGGGGGGAGGGAGCAGTTCTTC
. TRBJ2-3 TRBV5-6 TRBD2 CASRLGLAGSRNTDTQYF TGTGCCAGCAGGTTGGGACTAGCGGGCTCTAGGAACACAGATACGCAGTATTTT
. TRBJ2-7 TRBV4-3 . CASSQDNIPGSYEQYF TGCGCCAGCAGCCAAGATAATATTCCAGGCTCCTACGAGCAGTACTTC
once TRBJ2-7 TRBV6-1 . CATGQFYEQYF TGTGCCACAGGTCAATTTTACGAGCAGTACTTC
. TRBJ1-5 TRBV6-1 . CASSESDSQPQHF TGTGCCAGCAGTGAATCCGATTCTCAGCCCCAGCATTTT
. TRBJ2-1 TRBV4-3 TRBD1 CASSQDGDRRDEQFF TGCGCCAGCAGCCAAGATGGGGACAGAAGGGATGAGCAGTTCTTC
. TRBJ2-7 TRBV10-3 . CAISEWDEQYF TGTGCCATCAGTGAGTGGGACGAGCAGTACTTC
. TRBJ2-3 TRBV6-5 . CASSYSISEGGTQYF TGTGCCAGCAGTTACAGTATAAGTGAGGGAGGTACGCAGTATTTT
. TRBJ2-2 TRBV25-1 . CASSEYRLAMNTGELFF TGTGCCAGCAGTGAATACCGGCTAGCAATGAACACCGGGGAGCTGTTTTTT
. TRBJ1-5 TRBV28 . CASTPLRGPQHF TGTGCCAGCACCCCGCTTCGAGGGCCCCAGCATTTT
. TRBJ1-4 TRBV30 . CAWAGVGEKLFF TGTGCCTGGGCAGGGGTAGGGGAAAAACTGTTTTTT
. TRBJ2-3 TRBV6-4 TRBD2 CASSGGGATDTQYF TGTGCCAGCAGTGGCGGGGGGGCCACAGATACGCAGTATTTT
. TRBJ2-2 TRBV5-4 TRBD2 CASSPHLAGGNTGELFF TGTGCCAGCAGCCCACACCTAGCGGGAGGGAACACCGGGGAGCTGTTTTTT
. TRBJ1-1 TRBV5-1 . CASSREPGSMNTEAFF TGCGCCAGCAGCAGAGAACCGGGATCCATGAACACTGAAGCTTTCTTT
. TRBJ2-7 TRBV19 TRBD2 CASSIDYSSGAYEQYF TGTGCCAGTAGTATAGATTATTCTAGCGGGGCCTACGAGCAGTACTTC
once TRBJ2-1 TRBV6-1 . CASSEARGSTYNEQFF TGTGCCAGCAGTGAAGCGAGAGGGAGCACCTACAATGAGCAGTTCTTC
few TRBJ1-1 TRBV5-1 . CASSPESQRGAFF TGCGCCAGCAGCCCCGAGTCACAAAGGGGAGCTTTCTTT
. TRBJ1-5 TRBV2 . CASRGTNQPQHF TGTGCCAGCAGGGGTACAAATCAGCCCCAGCATTTT
few TRBJ2-2 TRBV6-1 TRBD1 CASSLGDRDTGELFF TGTGCCAGCAGCCTTGGGGACAGGGACACCGGGGAGCTGTTTTTT
. TRBJ1-5 TRBV4-3 TRBD1 CASSQGTGDSNQPQHF TGCGCCAGCAGCCAGGGGACAGGGGATAGCAATCAGCCCCAGCATTTT
. TRBJ1-1 TRBV28 . CASSRDLGLGDEAFF TGTGCCAGCAGTCGGGATTTAGGGCTAGGGGATGAAGCTTTCTTT
. TRBJ1-5 TRBV6-5 TRBD1 CASSPGTAINQPQHF TGTGCCAGCAGTCCCGGGACAGCAATCAATCAGCCCCAGCATTTT
once TRBJ2-3 TRBV15 . CATSRERGTDTQYF TGTGCCACCAGCAGAGAACGTGGTACAGATACGCAGTATTTT
. TRBJ2-5 TRBV5-1 . CASSFNQETQYF TGCGCCAGCAGCTTCAACCAAGAGACCCAGTACTTC
. TRBJ1-5 TRBV19 . CASSLYDQPQHF TGTGCCAGTAGTCTTTACGATCAGCCCCAGCATTTT
. TRBJ2-7 TRBV2 . CASKGQSYEQYF TGTGCCAGCAAGGGCCAATCCTACGAGCAGTACTTC
once TRBJ1-3 TRBV25-1 TRBD1 CASSGQGTGNTIYF TGTGCCAGCAGCGGACAGGGGACTGGAAACACCATATATTTT
. TRBJ2-5 TRBV19 . CASSIGRRETQYF TGTGCCAGTAGTATAGGGAGGCGGGAGACCCAGTACTTC
. TRBJ2-3 TRBV7-2 . CASSSPIYDTQYF TGTGCCAGCAGCTCCCCTATTTATGATACGCAGTATTTT
. TRBJ2-1 TRBV2 TRBD1 CASSGSTGVYNEQFF TGTGCCAGCAGTGGGTCAACAGGGGTGTACAATGAGCAGTTCTTC
. TRBJ1-3 TRBV6-1 TRBD1 CASSVSGQGPNTIYF TGTGCCAGCAGTGTATCGGGACAGGGGCCGAACACCATATATTTT
. TRBJ2-1 TRBV27 . CASSLGGPNEQFF TGTGCCAGCAGTTTGGGGGGGCCCAATGAGCAGTTCTTC
. TRBJ2-7 TRBV19 . CASSIGMGLNYEQYF TGTGCCAGTAGTATAGGTATGGGACTTAACTACGAGCAGTACTTC
few TRBJ2-3 TRBV7-9 . CASSLTGRTDTQYF TGTGCCAGCAGCTTAACAGGGCGAACAGATACGCAGTATTTT
. TRBJ1-2 TRBV19 . CASRNSGTRGVYGYTF TGTGCCAGTAGAAATTCCGGGACAAGGGGTGTCTATGGCTACACCTTC
. TRBJ2-7 TRBV7-9 TRBD1 CASSPGTGGAEQYF TGTGCCAGCAGCCCCGGGACAGGGGGCGCTGAGCAGTACTTC
. TRBJ1-5 TRBV4-1 . CASSQEGVPGGREPQHF TGCGCCAGCAGCCAAGAGGGGGTTCCGGGAGGCAGGGAGCCCCAGCATTTT
. TRBJ2-4 TRBV7-8 TRBD1 CASSARDRGLDIQYF TGTGCCAGCAGCGCCCGGGACAGGGGTTTAGACATTCAGTACTTC
. TRBJ2-5 TRBV11-2 . CASSLEETQYF TGTGCCAGCAGCTTAGAAGAGACCCAGTACTTC
. TRBJ2-6 TRBV6-1 . CASSASQGSGANVLTF TGTGCCAGCAGTGCATCACAGGGCTCTGGGGCCAACGTCCTGACTTTC
. TRBJ2-5 TRBV29-1 . CSASGQVGQETQYF TGCAGCGCTAGCGGACAGGTGGGACAAGAGACCCAGTACTTC
. TRBJ2-2 TRBV19 TRBD1 CASSIIAGTGVAGELFF TGTGCCAGTAGTATCATTGCCGGGACAGGGGTGGCCGGGGAGCTGTTTTTT